Sequencing of this T cell receptor beta chain was carried out in a study of cytotoxic CD8 clonotypes in ibrutinib-treated CLL. Study as a whole: In all, approximately ten patients were relapsed/refractory, some 14 were treatment-naive and fewer than 18 were IGHV unmutated. 24 partial and 2 complete responses; at median approximately 70 months, approximately 15 remitted, approximately 12 progressed.

Germline V gives CDR1 MNHEY, CDR2 SMNVEV (reference sequence). Trimming removed 5 bases at V and 3 bases at J, with 11 bases between. There are 13 residues in the CDR3. Data came from immunoSEQ multiplex PCR; TCRdb stores just in-frame clones and leaves some out. This table holds about 310,000 clones, about 77% found once. This chain joins TRBV27 and TRBJ2-7, with D perhaps matching TRBD1 (6 bases). The sequence was obtained from a human donor with chronic lymphocytic leukemia. The source material was PBMCs, sampled before ibrutinib treatment. CDR3 region: CASSVGTLYEQYF. The DNA for the CDR3 is TGTGCCAGCAGTGTTGGGACACTCTACGAGCAGTACTTC.